These T cell receptor beta chains were read from a single sample in a study of cytomegalovirus exposure and HLA in healthy donors. The data were produced by immunoSEQ multiplex PCR, yet TCRdb's version contains in-frame clones alone and is incomplete. Counted here are approximately 190,000 clones, about 89% occurring once; the ten biggest clones make up roughly 1.3%. The sample was PBMCs. Receptors originate from a man between 25 and 39 years old in good health and CMV-seronegative. Both conserved end residues are part of each CDR3. The D gene is left open where the match is weak. Expanded clones get a size class; other rows say once, few or many, or leave the size out.

j_call v_call clone_size d_call cdr3_aa cdr3_nt
TRBJ2-5 TRBV29-1 - TRBD2 CSALTSGSAGTQYF TGCAGCGCCCTGACTAGCGGGAGTGCGGGGACCCAGTACTTC
TRBJ1-2 TRBV7-9 - - CASSEEYGANYGYTF TGTGCCAGCAGCGAGGAGTACGGGGCTAACTATGGCTACACCTTC
TRBJ2-3 TRBV27 few - CASSSGSSTDTQYF TGTGCCAGCAGTTCAGGATCTAGCACAGATACGCAGTATTTT
TRBJ1-5 TRBV11-2 - - CASSLDSLGSNQPQHF TGTGCCAGCAGCTTAGATTCCCTCGGGAGCAATCAGCCCCAGCATTTT
TRBJ2-2 TRBV9 - - CASSVGQPYGELFF TGTGCCAGCAGCGTAGGACAGCCGTACGGGGAGCTGTTTTTT
TRBJ1-1 TRBV18 - - CASSPDTTEAFF TGTGCCAGCTCACCGGACACCACTGAAGCTTTCTTT
TRBJ2-7 TRBV6-1 - - CASSPLGEAYEQYF TGTGCCAGCAGTCCCCTGGGGGAGGCCTACGAGCAGTACTTC
TRBJ1-1 TRBV11-2 few - CASSFGRDDTEAFF TGTGCCAGCAGCTTTGGCAGGGATGACACTGAAGCTTTCTTT
TRBJ2-7 TRBV28 - - CASSLGGSSYEQYF TGTGCCAGCAGTTTAGGGGGCAGCTCCTACGAGCAGTACTTC
TRBJ1-2 TRBV5-1 - - CASSPPTTGLPTVYGYTF TGCGCCAGCAGCCCCCCCACGACAGGATTACCAACCGTCTATGGCTACACCTTC
TRBJ2-7 TRBV4-3 - - CASSQGAGMFSYEQYF TGCGCCAGCAGCCAAGGGGCAGGGATGTTCTCCTACGAGCAGTACTTC
TRBJ2-4 TRBV4-3 - - CASSFRQPSAKNSQYF TGCGCCAGCAGCTTTCGACAGCCTAGCGCCAAAAACAGTCAGTACTTC
TRBJ1-2 TRBV4-3 - TRBD1 CASSLGTGGPGGYTF TGCGCCAGCAGCCTGGGGACAGGGGGGCCCGGTGGCTACACCTTC
TRBJ2-3 TRBV7-9 - TRBD2 CSSSLQLAGNTDTQYF TGTTCCAGCAGCTTACAACTAGCGGGCAACACAGATACGCAGTATTTT
TRBJ1-1 TRBV28 once - CASSSRITEAFF TGTGCCAGCAGTTCCAGAATTACTGAAGCTTTCTTT
TRBJ2-1 TRBV11-3 once TRBD1 CASSLRDRQGEGQFF TGTGCCAGCAGCTTACGGGACCGACAGGGAGAGGGGCAGTTCTTC
TRBJ1-1 TRBV15 - - CATSSNRENTEAFF TGTGCCACCAGCAGTAACAGGGAGAACACTGAAGCTTTCTTT
TRBJ2-7 TRBV6-1 - TRBD2 CASRLAGVRSYEQYF TGTGCCAGCCGACTAGCGGGAGTCAGGTCGTACGAGCAGTACTTC
TRBJ2-7 TRBV5-1 - - CASSLDSEPYEQYF TGCGCCAGCAGCTTGGACAGTGAGCCCTACGAGCAGTACTTC
TRBJ1-5 TRBV7-9 - - CAGGEGNQPQHF TGTGCCGGCGGGGAGGGGAATCAGCCCCAGCATTTT
TRBJ2-5 TRBV10-1 - TRBD1 CASSEGGSKETQYF TGCGCCAGCAGTGAAGGGGGCTCGAAAGAGACCCAGTACTTC
TRBJ2-3 TRBV19 - TRBD2 CASSIRYGGTSDTQYF TGTGCCAGTAGTATAAGGTACGGGGGGACTTCAGATACGCAGTATTTT
TRBJ2-3 TRBV6-5 - - CASSYRDFTDTQYF TGTGCCAGCAGTTATAGGGACTTCACAGATACGCAGTATTTT
TRBJ2-7 TRBV5-6 - - CASSLSVTYEQYF TGTGCCAGCAGCTTAAGCGTAACCTACGAGCAGTACTTC
TRBJ1-2 TRBV7-9 - - CASSLALVYGYTF TGTGCCAGCAGCTTAGCATTAGTCTATGGCTACACCTTC
TRBJ1-6 TRBV18 - - CASSPQTSTNNSPLHF TGTGCCAGCTCACCCCAAACTTCCACTAATAATTCACCCCTCCACTTT
TRBJ2-2 TRBV14 - TRBD1 CASSQNRGLWTGELFF TGTGCCAGCAGCCAGAACAGGGGGCTCTGGACCGGGGAGCTGTTTTTT
TRBJ1-2 TRBV9 - TRBD1 CASSALGQLNNYGYTF TGTGCCAGCAGCGCCCTGGGACAGCTTAATAACTATGGCTACACCTTC
TRBJ2-4 TRBV28 - TRBD1 CASSLRQGNIQYF TGTGCCAGCAGTCTAAGACAGGGAAACATTCAGTACTTC
TRBJ2-1 TRBV6-1 - TRBD2 CASSEVGGGVGEQFF TGTGCCAGCAGTGAAGTCGGGGGAGGGGTCGGTGAGCAGTTCTTC
TRBJ2-1 TRBV5-1 - TRBD2 CASKLSGNDNEQFF TGCGCCAGCAAGCTTAGCGGGAACGACAATGAGCAGTTCTTC
TRBJ1-5 TRBV4-3 - - CASSQQGYQPQHF TGCGCCAGCAGCCAACAGGGTTACCAGCCCCAGCATTTT
TRBJ1-5 TRBV6-1 - - CASSVYSNQPQHF TGTGCCAGCAGTGTGTATAGCAATCAGCCCCAGCATTTT
TRBJ1-1 TRBV7-2 - - CASSLGWVNTEAFF TGTGCCAGCAGCTTGGGCTGGGTGAACACTGAAGCTTTCTTT
TRBJ1-5 TRBV6-4 - TRBD1 CASPDRDLNQPQHF TGTGCCAGCCCCGACAGGGACCTCAATCAGCCCCAGCATTTT
TRBJ2-7 TRBV5-5 - TRBD1 CASSFRDRETYEQYF TGTGCCAGCAGCTTCCGGGACAGGGAGACCTACGAGCAGTACTTC
TRBJ1-3 TRBV7-6 - - CASNTWGGASGNTIYF TGTGCCAGCAACACTTGGGGGGGTGCTTCTGGAAACACCATATATTTT